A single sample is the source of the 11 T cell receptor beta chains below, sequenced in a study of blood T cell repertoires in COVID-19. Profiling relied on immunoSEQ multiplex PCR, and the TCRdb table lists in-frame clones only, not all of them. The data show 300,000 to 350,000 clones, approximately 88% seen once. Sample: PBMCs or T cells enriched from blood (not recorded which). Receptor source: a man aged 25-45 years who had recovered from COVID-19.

The CDR3 sequence is CASRGTGTGEEKLFF. The CDR3 DNA reads as TGTGCCAGCAGGGGTACCGGGACAGGGGAGGAAAAACTGTTTTTT. This chain connects TRBV28 to TRBJ1-4, with 10 bases that match TRBD1. The CDR3 is 15 residues long. The junction had 9 bases not matched to a gene; V was cut back by 6 bases and J by 8 bases. Per the germline V gene, CDR1 is MDHEN and CDR2 is SYDVKM.

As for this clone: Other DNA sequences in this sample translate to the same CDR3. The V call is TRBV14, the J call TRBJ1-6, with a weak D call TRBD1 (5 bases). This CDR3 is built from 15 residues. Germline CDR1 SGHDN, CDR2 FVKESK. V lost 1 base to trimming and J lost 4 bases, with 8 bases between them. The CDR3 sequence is CASSQGGVYNSPLHF. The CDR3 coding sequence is TGTGCCAGCAGCCAAGGGGGGGTTTATAATTCACCCCTCCACTTT.

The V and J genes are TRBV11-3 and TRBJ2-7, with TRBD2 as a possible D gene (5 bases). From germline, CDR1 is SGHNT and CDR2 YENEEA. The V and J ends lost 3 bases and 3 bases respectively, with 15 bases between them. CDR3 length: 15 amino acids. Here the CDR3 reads CASSFSGTENYEQYF. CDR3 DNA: TGTGCCAGCAGCTTCAGCGGAACTGAAAACTACGAGCAGTACTTC.

CDR3 sequence (DNA): TGCGCCAGCATTCCGGTGGGGGAGCTGTTTTTT. Protein sequence: CASIPVGELFF. This chain links TRBV23-1 with TRBJ2-2; unclear D gene. TRBV23-1 falls under the ORF class, with uncertain function. V lost 7 bases and J 8 bases, leaving 8 bases between the germline ends. The CDR3 totals 11 residues.

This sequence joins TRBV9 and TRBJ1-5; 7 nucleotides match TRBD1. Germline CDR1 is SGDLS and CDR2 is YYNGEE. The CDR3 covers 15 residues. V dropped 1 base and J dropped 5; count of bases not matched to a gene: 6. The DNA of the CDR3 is TGTGCCAGCAGCGTAAGGACAGGTTTAGATCAGCCCCAGCATTTT. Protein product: CASSVRTGLDQPQHF.

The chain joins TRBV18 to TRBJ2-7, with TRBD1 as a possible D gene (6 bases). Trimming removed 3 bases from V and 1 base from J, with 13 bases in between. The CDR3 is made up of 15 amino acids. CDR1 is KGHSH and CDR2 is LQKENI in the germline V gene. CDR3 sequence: CASSPRDTNSYEQYF. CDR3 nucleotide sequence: TGTGCCAGCTCACCCCGGGACACAAATTCCTACGAGCAGTACTTC.

DNA of the CDR3: TGCGCCAGCAGCTTGTCGTACACAGGGATGGGCACTGAAGCTTTCTTT. The encoded protein is CASSLSYTGMGTEAFF. The rearrangement uses TRBV5-1 and TRBJ1-1; a possible D gene is TRBD1 (6 bases). The CDR3 loop spans 16 amino acids. Germline values: CDR1 SGHRS, CDR2 YFSETQ. V lost 1 base to trimming and J lost 4 bases, with 17 bases between them.

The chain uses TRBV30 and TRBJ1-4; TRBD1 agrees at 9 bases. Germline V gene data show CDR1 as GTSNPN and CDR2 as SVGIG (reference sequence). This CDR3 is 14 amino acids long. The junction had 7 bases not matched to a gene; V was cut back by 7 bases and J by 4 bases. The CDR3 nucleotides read TGTGCCTCCGGGACAGGGTTTGATAATGAAAAACTGTTTTTT. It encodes CASGTGFDNEKLFF.

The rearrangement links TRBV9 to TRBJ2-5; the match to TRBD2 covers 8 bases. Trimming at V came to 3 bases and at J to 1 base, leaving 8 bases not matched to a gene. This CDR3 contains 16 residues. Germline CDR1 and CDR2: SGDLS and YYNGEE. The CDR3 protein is CASSEYSGGLQETQYF. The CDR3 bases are TGTGCCAGCAGCGAGTACAGCGGGGGCCTCCAAGAGACCCAGTACTTC.

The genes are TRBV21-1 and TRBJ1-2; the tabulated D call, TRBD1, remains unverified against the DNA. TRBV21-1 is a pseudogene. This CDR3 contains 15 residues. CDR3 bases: TGTGCCAGCAGTAAAGGGCCTTGGGACAGCGATGGCTACACCTTC. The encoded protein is CASSKGPWDSDGYTF.

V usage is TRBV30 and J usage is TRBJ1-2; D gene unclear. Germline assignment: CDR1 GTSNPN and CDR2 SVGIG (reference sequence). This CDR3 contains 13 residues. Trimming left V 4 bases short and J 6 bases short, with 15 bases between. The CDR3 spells CAWMYGLGDGYTF. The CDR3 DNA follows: TGTGCCTGGATGTACGGGTTGGGAGATGGCTACACCTTC.